These 27 T cell receptor beta chains were all obtained from the same sample, sequenced in a study of T-cell reconstitution after alpha-beta-depleted transplantation in children. Unique molecular identifiers were incorporated into the prepared TCRbeta library. TCRdb called the PCR reads again in MiXCR, with one record for every CDR3 protein. Here the sample spans around 490,000 distinct CDR3 sequences, about 10% being singletons. Source: PBMCs, mostly from graft donor cells, taken 180 days after TCRalphabeta/CD19-depleted stem cell transplant. The receptors come from a female patient aged 2-15 years who had a stem cell transplant for aplastic anemia, so the T cells may come from the graft donor.

In this sample, this clonotype turned up many times. The chain is built from TRBV20-1 and TRBJ2-7, with D perhaps being TRBD1 or TRBD2 (6 bases each). The germline gives CDR1 DFQATT, CDR2 SNEGSKA (reference sequence). This CDR3 is 15 amino acids long. The V and J ends lost 4 bases and 5 bases respectively, with 21 bases between them. CDR3 amino acids: CSAKFGGGNVDEQYF. The DNA for the CDR3 is TGCAGTGCTAAATTTGGAGGGGGAAATGTGGACGAGCAGTACTTC.

The table lists this clonotype with a few counts. The CDR3 loop is CSAHYGRGYNEQFF. The CDR3 nucleotides read TGCAGTGCGCACTACGGGCGGGGTTACAATGAGCAGTTCTTC. The gene calls are TRBV20-1 and TRBJ2-1, with a possible D match to TRBD2 (6 bases). The length of the CDR3 is 14 residues. The V and J ends lost 6 bases and 4 bases respectively, with 16 bases between them. CDR1 and CDR2 (germline): DFQATT, SNEGSKA (reference sequence).

There are many counts of this clonotype. The chain employs TRBV27 and TRBJ2-5; D gene unclear. This CDR3 spans 14 amino acids. V shed 2 bases and J shed 5 bases, with 12 bases lying between them. The germline V gene has CDR1 MNHEY and CDR2 SMNVEV (reference sequence). The CDR3 DNA reads TGTGCCAGCAGTTTAATTCCCTCCCGGGAGACCCAGTACTTC. It yields the protein CASSLIPSRETQYF.

The chain employs TRBV24-1 and TRBJ2-3; 11 nucleotides agree with TRBD2. Germline lookup yields CDR1 KGHDR and CDR2 SFDVKD. This CDR3 has 17 amino acids. Trimming took 3 bases from V and 5 from J; bases not matched to a gene: 9. The CDR3 DNA reads as TGTGCCACCAGTGATGTGCCCGGGACTAGCGGCGGAGATACGCAGTATTTT. Protein: CATSDVPGTSGGDTQYF.

This clonotype was seen a few times. This chain links TRBV11-2 with TRBJ2-1, with 11 positions matching TRBD2. Germline CDR1 is SGHAT and CDR2 is FQNNGV. V was pared by 3 bases and J by 6 bases, with 4 bases of the junction left unmatched. The CDR3 is made up of 15 amino acids. CDR3 sequence: CASSFGTSGVNEQFF. CDR3 bases: TGTGCCAGCAGCTTTGGGACTAGCGGAGTCAATGAGCAGTTCTTC.

This clonotype has a handful of counts. J is TRBJ1-5 and V is TRBV7-8, with a tentative D call TRBD1 (5 bases). This CDR3 comprises 15 residues. In germline, CDR1 is SGHVS, CDR2 FQNEAQ. Between the trimmed V and J ends, which lost 1 base and 7 bases, there was a span of 14 bases. In DNA form, the CDR3 reads TGTGCCAGCAGCTTAGACGGAGGGGTTTACCAGCCCCAGCATTTT. Translation: CASSLDGGVYQPQHF.

Only a few counts were recorded for this clonotype. J is TRBJ2-1 and V is TRBV3-1; TRBD2 matches 12 bases. The CDR3 is made up of 16 amino acids. The germline V gene has CDR1 LGHDT and CDR2 YNNKEL (reference sequence). V dropped 2 bases and J dropped 7; count of bases not matched to a gene: 6. CDR3: CASSQQTSGRRNEQFF. CDR3 bases: TGTGCCAGCAGCCAACAGACTAGCGGGAGAAGGAATGAGCAGTTCTTC.

In its sample, this clonotype was seen a few times. This chain uses TRBV5-4 with TRBJ1-2; D remains unclear. V was shortened by 3 bases and J by 7 bases, with 16 bases between the two germline ends. The CDR3 consists of 14 residues. Germline CDR1 is SGHNT and CDR2 is YYREEE (reference sequence). The CDR3 sequence is CASSSASEMSGYTF. CDR3 in DNA: TGTGCCAGCAGCTCTGCTTCGGAAATGAGTGGCTACACCTTC.

This clonotype showed up just a few times. The chain is built from TRBV28 and TRBJ1-2, with 9 bases that match TRBD1. V dropped 5 bases and J dropped 5; count of bases not matched to a gene: 9. Germline assignment: CDR1 MDHEN and CDR2 SYDVKM. The length of the CDR3 is 15 residues. Written as DNA, the CDR3 is TGTGCCAGCAGTATACTACAGGGGGCTGGGTATGGCTACACCTTC. Encoded protein: CASSILQGAGYGYTF.

This clonotype was seen only a few times. The chain links TRBV6-2 or TRBV6-3 to TRBJ1-1; D is unclear. There are 11 residues in the CDR3. Germline V CDR1 and CDR2: MNHEY, SVGEGT. V lost 2 bases and J lost 10, with 8 bases in between. The CDR3 DNA reads as TGTGCCAGCAGTTACCCGCTAGGAGCTTTCTTT. It is translated as CASSYPLGAFF.

The sample holds a few counts of this clonotype. The chain's CDR3 is CSADIAGGLGYEQYF. Here the CDR3 DNA reads TGCAGTGCGGACATAGCGGGAGGTCTAGGCTACGAGCAGTACTTC. This chain uses TRBV20-1 with TRBJ2-7, with TRBD2 matching 10 bases. Losses at the gene ends were 6 bases for V and 3 bases for J; bases not matched to a gene: 11. Germline CDR1 is DFQATT and CDR2 is SNEGSKA (reference sequence). This CDR3 has 15 residues.

This clonotype has just a few counts. The chain employs TRBV18 and TRBJ2-7; the D gene is possibly TRBD1 (6 bases). CDR1 and CDR2 from the germline V gene are KGHSH and LQKENI. The length of the CDR3 is 13 residues. Trimming removed 3 bases at V and 4 bases at J, with 10 bases between. The CDR3 sequence: CASSPTGQYEQYF. The CDR3 coding sequence is TGTGCCAGCTCACCTACAGGGCAGTACGAGCAGTACTTC.

This clonotype was counted many times. V usage is TRBV4-2 and J usage is TRBJ2-7; D is possibly TRBD2 (5 bases). CDR1 and CDR2 from the germline V gene are LGHNA and YNFKEQ. Trimming left V 3 bases short and J 0 bases short, with 12 bases between. This CDR3 is 15 amino acids long. Here the CDR3 reads CASSQRAGSSYEQYF. In nucleotides, the CDR3 is TGTGCCAGCAGCCAGCGGGCGGGCTCCTCCTACGAGCAGTACTTC.

V usage is TRBV20-1 and J usage is TRBJ1-1; D not resolved. Germline V gene data show CDR1 as DFQATT and CDR2 as SNEGSKA (reference sequence). With 0 bases removed from V and 2 bases from J, the gap between germline ends came to 13 bases. The CDR3 is 15 residues long. CDR3 sequence reads: CSAREDGRLNTEAFF. The CDR3, as DNA: TGCAGTGCTAGAGAGGACGGCCGGCTTAACACTGAAGCTTTCTTT.

The gene calls are TRBV5-1 and TRBJ2-7; 11 nucleotides align to TRBD2. The CDR3 is 19 amino acids. The V gene end was trimmed by 4 bases and the J gene end by 2 bases; junction bases not matched to a gene: 17. The V gene's germline CDR1 is SGHRS and CDR2 YFSETQ. CDR3 in DNA: TGCGCCAGCAGCACCCCCCCGGGGTATGGGACTAGCGGTACCTACGAGCAGTACTTC. Protein product: CASSTPPGYGTSGTYEQYF.

CDR3: CASRPGGNYEQYF. The CDR3, as DNA: TGTGCCAGCAGGCCGGGAGGTAACTACGAGCAGTACTTC. This chain uses TRBV12-3 or TRBV12-4 with TRBJ2-7; TRBD2 matches 7 bases. The CDR3 totals 13 residues. The V and J ends lost 6 bases and 3 bases, in that order; junction bases with no gene match: 5.

This clonotype was seen only a few times. The V and J genes are TRBV28 and TRBJ2-5; D is uncertain. This CDR3 has 15 residues. Germline V gene lookup returns CDR1 MDHEN and CDR2 SYDVKM. Deletions cut 3 bases from V and 5 bases from J, with 16 bases between. The CDR3 DNA reads as TGTGCCAGCAGTTTTTATAAGGGCCGTGGGGAGACCCAGTACTTC. Translated, it gives CASSFYKGRGETQYF.

J is TRBJ2-1 and V is TRBV3-1, with TRBD2 matching over 8 bases. Germline trimming cut 1 base from V and 6 bases from J; bases unmatched to any gene: 8. Germline V lookup: CDR1 LGHDT, CDR2 YNNKEL (reference sequence). CDR3 length: 16 amino acids. CDR3 in DNA: TGTGCCAGCAGCCAAGTTACTAGCGGCCTGGGCAATGAGCAGTTCTTC. This translates into CASSQVTSGLGNEQFF.

This clonotype was seen repeatedly, ten times or more. This chain joins TRBV7-3 and TRBJ1-1, with 8 bases aligning to TRBD1. The V and J ends lost 3 bases and 5 bases, in that order; junction bases with no gene match: 11. The CDR3 is 16 residues long. Germline values: CDR1 SGHTA, CDR2 FQGTGA. The CDR3 region is CASSFSRTGQGTEAFF. Here the CDR3 DNA reads TGTGCCAGCAGCTTCAGTCGGACAGGGCAGGGGACTGAAGCTTTCTTT. The variable domain in full, completed from reference TRBV7-3 and TRBJ1-1, reads GAGVSQTPSNKVTEKGKYVELRCDPISGHTALYWYRQSLGQGPEFLIYFQGTGAADDSGLPNDRFFAVRPEGSVSTLKIQRTERGDSAVYLCASSFSRTGQGTEAFFGQGTRLTVV.

This clonotype was counted at least ten times. The chain combines TRBV7-2 with TRBJ2-1; 11 nucleotides match TRBD1. Germline loops: CDR1 SGHTA, CDR2 FQGNSA. V dropped 5 bases and J dropped 3; count of bases not matched to a gene: 3. The CDR3 length is 15 residues. The CDR3 is CASSRGTGGYNEQFF. CDR3 nucleotide sequence: TGTGCCAGCAGCCGCGGGACAGGGGGCTACAATGAGCAGTTCTTC.

The chain joins TRBV6-2 or TRBV6-3 to TRBJ1-6; TRBD1 matches 9 bases. The CDR3 is 17 amino acids. Germline CDR1 MNHEY, CDR2 SVGEGT. V trimming: 4 bases; J trimming: 10 bases; junction bases outside the gene matches: 14. The CDR3 region is CASSSPGRATGGSPLHF. CDR3 bases: TGTGCCAGCAGTTCGCCCGGCCGCGCGACAGGGGGATCACCCCTCCACTTT.

This rearrangement joins TRBV6-2 or TRBV6-3 to TRBJ2-7, with D possibly being TRBD1 (5 bases). V was cut by 6 bases and J by 1 base, with 16 bases left in between. Germline values: CDR1 MNHEY, CDR2 SVGEGT. This CDR3 is 15 amino acids long. CDR3 nucleotides: TGTGCCAGCAGACCCCACCAGGGCGAGTCCTACGAGCAGTACTTC. Translated: CASRPHQGESYEQYF.

The chain joins TRBV19 to TRBJ2-1; a possible D gene is TRBD1 (6 bases). CDR3 length: 18 amino acids. Trimming left V 3 bases short and J 1 base short, with 19 bases between. Germline CDR1 and CDR2: LNHDA and SQIVND (reference sequence). This CDR3 reads CASSIRGRGLGSYNEQFF. The CDR3 region has the DNA TGTGCCAGTAGTATCCGAGGTAGGGGGTTAGGGTCCTACAATGAGCAGTTCTTC. The whole variable domain, remainder taken from reference TRBV19 and TRBJ2-1, is DGGITQSPKYLFRKEGQNVTLSCEQNLNHDAMYWYRQDPGQGLRLIYYSQIVNDFQKGDIAEGYSVSREKKESFPLTVTSAQKNPTAFYLCASSIRGRGLGSYNEQFFGPGTRLTVL.

This clonotype was recorded a few times. V is TRBV6-5 and J is TRBJ1-4; 8 bases are a match to TRBD1. The trim removed 4 bases at V and 8 bases at J, leaving 9 bases unmatched. Per the germline V gene, CDR1 is MNHEY and CDR2 is SVGAGI. The CDR3 length is 15 residues. As DNA, the CDR3 is TGTGCCAGCAGTTCCCAGACAGGGGTCTTGGAAAAACTGTTTTTT. As protein: CASSSQTGVLEKLFF.

CDR3 amino acids: CASSPHQGQPYNEQFF. In nucleotides, the CDR3 is TGTGCCAGCTCACCACACCAGGGACAGCCCTACAATGAGCAGTTCTTC. The V and J genes are TRBV18 and TRBJ2-1, with 7 bases aligning to TRBD1. The CDR3 is 16 residues long. The J segment lost 2 bases and the V segment lost 1 base, leaving 5 bases of the junction unmatched. CDR1 KGHSH and CDR2 LQKENI come from the germline V gene.

This clonotype was found many times. The chain combines TRBV6-5 with TRBJ1-1, with D maybe TRBD1 (6 bases). This CDR3 is 14 amino acids long. Trimming removed 4 bases from V and 5 bases from J, with 14 bases in between. The germline V gene encodes CDR1 MNHEY and CDR2 SVGAGI. The CDR3 coding sequence is TGTGCCAGCAGTTTCGGCAGGGGAGGGACTGAAGCTTTCTTT. Its protein product is CASSFGRGGTEAFF.

The V gene is TRBV6-5, the J gene TRBJ1-5, with D possibly TRBD1 on 5 matching bases. V lost 2 bases to trimming and J lost 2 bases, with 10 bases between them. CDR3 length: 15 amino acids. CDR1 and CDR2 from the germline V gene are MNHEY and SVGAGI. CDR3 region: CASSYGASRNQPQHF. CDR3 bases: TGTGCCAGCAGTTACGGGGCATCTCGCAATCAGCCCCAGCATTTT.